The next 17 T cell receptor beta chains were all read from a single sample in a study of shared clonotypes between healthy human individuals. Some clones are missing from TCRdb's copy, which holds only in-frame ones; the method was immunoSEQ multiplex PCR. The top ten clones hold roughly 1.5% of a sample with approximately 980,000 clones, around three quarters of them seen once. Material: memory CD4+ T cells sorted from blood. Documented subset: CD45RA-negative fraction. The receptor set was obtained from a man aged 18 to 29 in good health.

In this sample, this clone turned up a few times. The chain recombines TRBV9 with TRBJ2-3; 13 bases agree with TRBD2. The germline CDR1 and CDR2 sequences are SGDLS and YYNGEE. CDR3 size: 17 residues. J gave up 4 bases and V 0 bases, and 5 bases lay outside the gene matches. The DNA of the CDR3 is TGTGCCAGCAGCGTAGAGGCACTAGCGGGAGGGTCAGATACGCAGTATTTT. Translated: CASSVEALAGGSDTQYF.

In regard to this clone: Other DNA sequences from this sample encode an identical CDR3 as well. The rearrangement links TRBV5-1 to TRBJ2-7; D gene unclear. Trimming cost V 4 bases and J 3 bases, with 8 bases left between them. There are 12 residues in the CDR3. Germline V gene sequence: CDR1 SGHRS, CDR2 YFSETQ. The CDR3 sequence is CASSPTSYEQYF. The DNA for the CDR3 is TGCGCCAGCAGCCCCACAAGCTACGAGCAGTACTTC. The full variable domain, in which reference TRBV5-1 and TRBJ2-7 provide the parts outside the CDR3, is KAGVTQTPRYLIKTRGQQVTLSCSPISGHRSVSWYQQTPGQGLQFLFEYFSETQRNKGNFPGRFSGRQFSNSRSEMNVSTLELGDSALYLCASSPTSYEQYFGPGTRLTVT.

This chain uses TRBV15 with TRBJ2-2; 8 bases align to TRBD2. The germline V gene encodes CDR1 LNHNV and CDR2 YYDKDF (reference sequence). The CDR3 extends over 17 amino acids. Trimming cost V 1 base and J 3 bases; bases outside gene matches: 7. CDR3 DNA sequence: TGTGCCACCAGCAGAGGGGTGCTAGCGGGTCACACCGGGGAGCTGTTTTTT. This encodes CATSRGVLAGHTGELFF. Complete variable domain (other parts from reference TRBV15 and TRBJ2-2): DAMVIQNPRYQVTQFGKPVTLSCSQTLNHNVMYWYQQKSSQAPKLLFHYYDKDFNNEADTPDNFQSRRPNTSFCFLDIRSPGLGDTAMYLCATSRGVLAGHTGELFFGEGSRLTVL.

The chain is built from TRBV9 and TRBJ2-4; a possible D gene is TRBD1 (6 bases). Per the germline V gene, CDR1 is SGDLS and CDR2 is YYNGEE. The CDR3 is 16 residues long. The V gene lost 0 bases and the J gene lost 9 bases, with 19 bases spanning the gap. The CDR3 nucleotides read TGTGCCAGCAGCGTAGGTTGGGACCACAGGGAGAGCATTCAGTACTTC. This sequence encodes CASSVGWDHRESIQYF.

J is TRBJ1-6 and V is TRBV7-2; TRBD1 matches at 7 bases. There are 16 residues in the CDR3. Germline assignment: CDR1 SGHTA and CDR2 FQGNSA. V lost 8 bases to trimming and J lost 9 bases; unmatched junction nucleotides: 16. This CDR3 reads CASSQGGGTAVSPLHF. DNA of the CDR3: TGTGCCAGCTCCCAGGGTGGCGGGACAGCTGTTTCACCCCTCCACTTT.

The chain couples TRBV6-5 to TRBJ1-1; possible D gene TRBD1, 5 bases. Germline lookup yields CDR1 MNHEY and CDR2 SVGAGI. There are 13 residues in the CDR3. Trimming removed 10 bases from V and 1 base from J, with 13 bases in between. CDR3 DNA sequence: TGTGCCACCTTCCTTCAGGGGAACACTGAAGCTTTCTTT. It codes for CATFLQGNTEAFF.

The rearrangement joins TRBV10-3 to TRBJ1-4, with 7 positions matching TRBD1. Germline V gene sequence: CDR1 ENHRY, CDR2 SYGVKD. V lost 3 bases, J lost 7 bases, and 2 bases stayed unmatched. CDR3 length: 13 residues. CDR3 DNA: TGTGCCATCAGTGAACAGGGGATTGAAAAACTGTTTTTT. This gives the protein CAISEQGIEKLFF.

As concerns this clone: The same CDR3 can be traced to other DNA sequences in this sample. The chain couples TRBV10-3 to TRBJ2-2; D is possibly TRBD1 (6 bases). The CDR3 is made up of 14 amino acids. Trimming took 6 bases from V and 1 from J, leaving 9 bases between them. Germline CDR1 and CDR2: ENHRY and SYGVKD. The CDR3, as DNA: TGTGCCATCAGGGGGGCAGGGAACACCGGGGAGCTGTTTTTT. It codes for CAIRGAGNTGELFF.

In this sample, this clone turned up a few times. The chain links TRBV30 to TRBJ1-1; D is uncertain. This CDR3 spans 14 amino acids. V was trimmed by 2 bases and J by 4 bases, leaving 14 bases between them. The germline V gene has CDR1 GTSNPN and CDR2 SVGIG (reference sequence). Here the CDR3 reads CAWSPRATGTEAFF. CDR3 coding DNA: TGTGCCTGGAGTCCCCGCGCGACGGGCACTGAAGCTTTCTTT.

In its sample, this clone was seen many times. The chain couples TRBV19 to TRBJ2-2; D is ambiguous. The CDR3 loop spans 11 amino acids. The germline V gene has CDR1 LNHDA and CDR2 SQIVND (reference sequence). The ends were cut back, 4 bases at V and 5 bases at J, with 2 bases in the middle. CDR3 nucleotides: TGTGCCAGTAGTACAACCGGGGAGCTGTTTTTT. Translation: CASSTTGELFF.

V is TRBV6-1 and J is TRBJ1-5; a possible D gene is TRBD1 (5 bases). V was pared by 5 bases and J by 5 bases, with 13 bases between. From germline, CDR1 is MNHNS and CDR2 SASEGT. The CDR3 runs 14 residues. This chain's CDR3 is CASSTRDLDQPQHF. For the CDR3, the DNA is TGTGCCAGCAGTACTCGGGACTTGGATCAGCCCCAGCATTTT.

This chain connects TRBV12-5 to TRBJ1-3; unclear D gene. Per germline, CDR1 LGHNT and CDR2 FRNRAP. Between the trimmed V and J ends, which lost 2 bases and 4 bases, there was a span of 6 bases. This CDR3 is 13 amino acids long. CDR3 residues: CASGLSGGNTIYF. The CDR3 DNA follows: TGTGCTAGTGGTTTGTCGGGGGGAAACACCATATATTTT.

The gene calls are TRBV7-2 and TRBJ2-7; D gene uncertain. Germline V gene data show CDR1 as SGHTA and CDR2 as FQGNSA. V gave up 5 bases and J gave up 9 bases, with 11 bases separating them. CDR3 length: 11 amino acids. The CDR3 sequence: CASSPSVGQYF. In DNA form, the CDR3 reads TGTGCCAGCAGCCCGAGTGTTGGGCAGTACTTC.

V and J are TRBV6-6 and TRBJ2-4; D gene unclear. Trimming removed 7 bases at V and 3 bases at J, with 13 bases between. Germline CDR1 reads MNHNY; CDR2 reads SVGAGI (reference sequence). The CDR3 extends over 14 amino acids. The CDR3 DNA is TGTGCCAGCACCCTGTACGTAGGCAAAAACATTCAGTACTTC. Amino acids: CASTLYVGKNIQYF.

The table lists this clone with a few counts. This chain links TRBV2 with TRBJ1-5, with TRBD1 as a possible D gene (5 bases). CDR3 length: 14 amino acids. CDR1 SNHLY and CDR2 FYNNEI come from the germline V gene. Trimming removed 6 bases from V and 4 bases from J, with 13 bases in between. DNA of the CDR3: TGTGCCAGCAGGCACCGGGACGGTAATCAGCCCCAGCATTTT. Its translation is CASRHRDGNQPQHF.

This chain links TRBV28 with TRBJ2-3; perhaps TRBD2 as D (5 bases). This CDR3 is built from 14 residues. The germline CDR1 and CDR2 sequences are MDHEN and SYDVKM. V was trimmed by 4 bases and J by 9 bases, leaving 17 bases between them. The CDR3 sequence: CASSSDRFRETQYF. DNA for the CDR3: TGTGCCAGCAGTTCCGACCGATTCCGGGAAACGCAGTATTTT.

V usage is TRBV9 and J usage is TRBJ2-2, with D possibly matching TRBD1 (5 bases). The CDR3 spans 16 residues. CDR1 and CDR2 from the germline V gene are SGDLS and YYNGEE. V shed 2 bases and J shed 4 bases, with 15 bases lying between them. In DNA, the CDR3 is TGTGCCAGCAGCGTTCTCGATCTTAGGGGCACCGGGGAGCTGTTTTTT. It yields the protein CASSVLDLRGTGELFF.